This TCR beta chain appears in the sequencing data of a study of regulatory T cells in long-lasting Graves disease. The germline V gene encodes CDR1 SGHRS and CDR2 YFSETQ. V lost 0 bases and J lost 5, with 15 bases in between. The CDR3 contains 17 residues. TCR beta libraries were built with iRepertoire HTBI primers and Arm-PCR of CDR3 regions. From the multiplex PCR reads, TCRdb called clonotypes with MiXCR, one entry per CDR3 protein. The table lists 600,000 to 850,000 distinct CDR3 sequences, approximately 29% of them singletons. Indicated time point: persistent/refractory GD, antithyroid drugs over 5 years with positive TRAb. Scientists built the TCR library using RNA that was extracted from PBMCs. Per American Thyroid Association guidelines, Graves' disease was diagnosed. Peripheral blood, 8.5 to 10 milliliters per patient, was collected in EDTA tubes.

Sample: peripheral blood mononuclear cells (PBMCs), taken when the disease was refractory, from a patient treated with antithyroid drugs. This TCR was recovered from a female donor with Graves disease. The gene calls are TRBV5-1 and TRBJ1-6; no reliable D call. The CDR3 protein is CASSLDGRRGDNSPLHF. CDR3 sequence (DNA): TGCGCCAGCAGCTTGGATGGCAGGCGAGGCGATAATTCACCCCTCCACTTT.